Listed here are 18 T cell receptor beta chains from one sample, sequenced in a study of blood T cell repertoires in COVID-19. Only in-frame clones appear in the TCRdb table, and some are missing; sequencing was by immunoSEQ multiplex PCR. The sample lists over 150,000 clones, roughly 80% occurring once. Sample: PBMCs or T cells enriched from blood (not recorded which). The receptors here all came from a woman in her thirties who had recovered from COVID-19.

This clone has just a few counts. The V and J genes are TRBV7-2 and TRBJ1-2; the D gene is possibly TRBD1 (6 bases). This CDR3 has 17 amino acids. The V end lost 1 base, the J end lost 0 bases, and 15 bases lay between the germline ends. Germline V gene sequence: CDR1 SGHTA, CDR2 FQGNSA. This CDR3 is CASSLGGQIIANYGYTF. The CDR3 nucleotides read TGTGCCAGCAGCTTAGGCGGACAGATTATAGCTAACTATGGCTACACCTTC.

The chain is built from TRBV11-3 and TRBJ2-1; the match to TRBD2 covers 7 bases. Germline V CDR1 and CDR2: SGHNT, YENEEA. This CDR3 comprises 15 residues. Trimming cost V 2 bases and J 8 bases; bases outside gene matches: 9. CDR3 DNA: TGTGCCAGCAGCTTACGTGGCGGGAGAGGCTATGAGCAGTTCTTC. It encodes CASSLRGGRGYEQFF. The whole variable domain, filled in from reference TRBV11-3 and TRBJ2-1, reads EAGVVQSPRYKIIEKKQPVAFWCNPISGHNTLYWYLQNLGQGPELLIRYENEEAVDDSQLPKDRFSAERLKGVDSTLKIQPAELGDSAVYLCASSLRGGRGYEQFFGPGTRLTVL.

The chain couples TRBV11-2 to TRBJ2-3, with TRBD2 matching over 16 bases. CDR1 is SGHAT, CDR2 FQNNGV, per germline. V shed 1 base, J shed 5 bases, and the junction held 6 bases outside the gene matches. CDR3 length: 18 amino acids. DNA of the CDR3: TGTGCCAGCAGCTTAGCGCTGGGACTAGCGGGGGGGAGAGATACGCAGTATTTT. Its translation is CASSLALGLAGGRDTQYF. Using reference TRBV11-2 and TRBJ2-3 for the parts outside the CDR3, the full variable domain is EAGVAQSPRYKIIEKRQSVAFWCNPISGHATLYWYQQILGQGPKLLIQFQNNGVVDDSQLPKDRFSAERLKGVDSTLKIQPAKLEDSAVYLCASSLALGLAGGRDTQYFGPGTRLTVL.

The chain couples TRBV5-1 to TRBJ2-3; 12 positions agree with TRBD2. The CDR3 extends over 15 amino acids. The germline V gene encodes CDR1 SGHRS and CDR2 YFSETQ. The V gene end was trimmed by 4 bases and the J gene end by 4 bases; junction bases not matched to a gene: 4. The CDR3 here is CASSLAGGPPDTQYF. The DNA for the CDR3 is TGCGCCAGCAGCCTAGCGGGGGGGCCCCCAGATACGCAGTATTTT. Variable domain in full (rest from reference TRBV5-1 and TRBJ2-3): KAGVTQTPRYLIKTRGQQVTLSCSPISGHRSVSWYQQTPGQGLQFLFEYFSETQRNKGNFPGRFSGRQFSNSRSEMNVSTLELGDSALYLCASSLAGGPPDTQYFGPGTRLTVL.

This clone was observed a handful of times. V and J are TRBV5-1 and TRBJ2-7, with D uncertain. Germline V gene sequence: CDR1 SGHRS, CDR2 YFSETQ. The germline V and J ends were trimmed by 0 bases and 0 bases, with 10 bases remaining between them. The CDR3 has 15 amino acids. CDR3 bases: TGCGCCAGCAGCTTGGGAACGCGGAACTCCTACGAGCAGTACTTC. It yields the protein CASSLGTRNSYEQYF.

The CDR3 coding sequence is TGTGCCAGCAGCCGAGGACTAGCGGGAGGGCCAGATACGCAGTATTTT. It specifies CASSRGLAGGPDTQYF. The rearrangement links TRBV3-1 (or the pseudogene TRBV3-2) to TRBJ2-3; 15 bases are shared with TRBD2. The V gene's germline CDR1 is LGHDT and CDR2 YNNKEL (reference sequence). V trimming: 4 bases; J trimming: 4 bases; junction bases outside the gene matches: 3. The CDR3 totals 16 residues.

This chain uses TRBV27 with TRBJ1-2; the match to TRBD1 covers 12 bases. The CDR3 runs to 15 residues. Germline V gives CDR1 MNHEY, CDR2 SMNVEV (reference sequence). Trimming cost V 2 bases and J 6 bases; bases outside gene matches: 4. CDR3 region: CASSLGDRGQDGYTF. CDR3 nucleotide sequence: TGTGCCAGCAGTTTAGGGGACAGGGGGCAGGATGGCTACACCTTC.

The CDR3 DNA reads TGTGCCAGCAGTTTATGGCCTAGCGGGGGGGCGAACATTCAGTACTTC. It codes for CASSLWPSGGANIQYF. V gene TRBV28 combines with J gene TRBJ2-4; 12 nucleotides match TRBD2. CDR3 length equals 16 residues. Germline CDR1 reads MDHEN; CDR2 reads SYDVKM. V shed 0 bases, J shed 7 bases, and the junction held 4 bases outside the gene matches.

This clone was counted only a few times. V usage is TRBV12-3 or TRBV12-4 and J usage is TRBJ2-5; D is perhaps TRBD1 (6 bases). This CDR3 has 11 amino acids. The V end lost 4 bases, the J end lost 7 bases, and 7 bases lay between the germline ends. The CDR3 DNA follows: TGTGCCAGCAGTTCCAGGGGGACCCAGTACTTC. This codes for CASSSRGTQYF.

This chain links TRBV5-5 with TRBJ2-5; TRBD2 aligns across 10 bases. Germline V lookup: CDR1 SGHKS, CDR2 YYEKEE (reference sequence). The CDR3 consists of 18 residues. V gave up 0 bases and J gave up 4 bases; unmatched junction bases: 12. In DNA form, the CDR3 reads TGTGCCAGCAGCTTGGAGGAAGCGGGAGGGCCCGGGGGAGAGACCCAGTACTTC. This translates into CASSLEEAGGPGGETQYF.

This clone was detected only once. This chain links TRBV4-2 with TRBJ2-7; D is perhaps TRBD2 (5 bases). CDR1 LGHNA and CDR2 YNFKEQ come from the germline V gene. Trimming shortened V by 5 bases and J by 2 bases, and 13 bases separated the two germline ends. The CDR3 covers 14 residues. The CDR3 reads CASSSLAITYEQYV. CDR3 nucleotide sequence: TGTGCCAGCAGCTCCCTAGCTATCACCTACGAGCAGTACGTC.

The gene calls are TRBV18 and TRBJ1-4; a possible D gene is TRBD1 (5 bases). The CDR3 has 15 amino acids. Germline assignment: CDR1 KGHSH and CDR2 LQKENI. Trimming cost V 2 bases and J 5 bases, with 12 bases left between them. The CDR3 DNA follows: TGTGCCAGCTCACCAGTTCGGGCAGGGAATGAAAAACTGTTTTTT. Translated: CASSPVRAGNEKLFF.

The rearrangement joins TRBV19 to TRBJ1-1; unclear D gene. V lost 5 bases and J 1 base, leaving 14 bases between the germline ends. CDR1 and CDR2 from the germline V gene are LNHDA and SQIVND (reference sequence). This CDR3 has 15 residues. CDR3 amino acids: CASSPVSGRNTEAFF. The CDR3, as DNA: TGTGCCAGTAGTCCGGTGTCCGGGAGGAACACTGAAGCTTTCTTT.

The rearrangement uses TRBV19 and TRBJ1-2; a weak D match, TRBD1 (5 bases). CDR3 size: 13 residues. Germline CDR1 and CDR2: LNHDA and SQIVND (reference sequence). Trimming shortened V by 1 base and J by 6 bases, and 9 bases separated the two germline ends. The CDR3 region is CASSIGQKDGYTF. CDR3 sequence (DNA): TGTGCCAGTAGTATAGGACAGAAGGATGGCTACACCTTC.

This chain uses TRBV5-6 with TRBJ2-5; 7 bases are shared with TRBD2. The CDR3 extends over 15 amino acids. In germline, CDR1 is SGHDT, CDR2 YYEEEE. J lost 3 bases, V lost 1 base, and 6 bases had no gene match. The CDR3: CASSLLASGKETQYF. The CDR3 DNA reads as TGTGCCAGCAGCTTGTTGGCTAGCGGCAAAGAGACCCAGTACTTC.

The rearrangement links TRBV7-2 to TRBJ2-3; the D gene is possibly TRBD2 (6 bases). This CDR3 has 15 residues. The germline V and J ends were trimmed by 1 base and 1 base, with 9 bases remaining between them. Germline CDR1 and CDR2: SGHTA and FQGNSA. The CDR3 DNA reads as TGTGCCAGCAGCTTAGAGCGGGCACGCACAGATACGCAGTATTTT. It specifies CASSLERARTDTQYF. Full variable domain (missing parts from reference TRBV7-2 and TRBJ2-3): GAGVSQSPSNKVTEKGKDVELRCDPISGHTALYWYRQSLGQGLEFLIYFQGNSAPDKSGLPSDRFSAERTGGSVSTLTIQRTQQEDSAVYLCASSLERARTDTQYFGPGTRLTVL.

The V gene is TRBV7-2, the J gene TRBJ2-7; a possible D gene is TRBD1 (5 bases). CDR3 length: 14 residues. Germline CDR1 reads SGHTA; CDR2 reads FQGNSA. V gave up 5 bases and J gave up 6 bases, with 17 bases separating them. CDR3 loop: CASSQEQGLAEQYF. The CDR3 DNA follows: TGTGCCAGCAGCCAGGAGCAGGGTCTGGCCGAGCAGTACTTC.

The genes are TRBV7-2 and TRBJ2-5; D is unresolved. V lost 4 bases and J lost 5, with 17 bases in between. The germline V gene encodes CDR1 SGHTA and CDR2 FQGNSA. The CDR3 spans 15 residues. DNA for the CDR3: TGTGCCAGCAGCTCCCTCCCTAGGTCCTTGGAGACCCAGTACTTC. Its translation: CASSSLPRSLETQYF.